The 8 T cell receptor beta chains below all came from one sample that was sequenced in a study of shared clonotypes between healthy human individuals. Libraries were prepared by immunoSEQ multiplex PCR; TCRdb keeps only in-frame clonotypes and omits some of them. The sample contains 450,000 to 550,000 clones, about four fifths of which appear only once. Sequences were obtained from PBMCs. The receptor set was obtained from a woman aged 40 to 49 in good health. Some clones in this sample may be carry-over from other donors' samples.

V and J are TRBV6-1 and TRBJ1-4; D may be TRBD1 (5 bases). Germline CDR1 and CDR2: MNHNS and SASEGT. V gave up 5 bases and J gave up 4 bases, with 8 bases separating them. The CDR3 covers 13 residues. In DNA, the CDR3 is TGTGCCAGCAGTCGGGGGATTAATGAAAAACTGTTTTTT. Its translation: CASSRGINEKLFF.

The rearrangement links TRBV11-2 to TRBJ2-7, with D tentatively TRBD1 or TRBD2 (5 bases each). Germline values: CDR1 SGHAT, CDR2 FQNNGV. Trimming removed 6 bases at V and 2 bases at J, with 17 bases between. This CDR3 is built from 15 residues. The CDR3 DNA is TGTGCCAGCAGGCCGGTGAGGGGTCTTACCTACGAGCAGTACTTC. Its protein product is CASRPVRGLTYEQYF.

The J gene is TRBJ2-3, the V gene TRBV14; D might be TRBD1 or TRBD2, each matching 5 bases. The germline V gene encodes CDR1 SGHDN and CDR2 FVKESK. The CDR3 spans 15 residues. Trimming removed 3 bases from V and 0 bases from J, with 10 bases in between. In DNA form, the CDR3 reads TGTGCCAGCAGCCATAGGGACCCTAGCACAGATACGCAGTATTTT. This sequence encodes CASSHRDPSTDTQYF.

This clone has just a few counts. CDR3 loop: CASSDGGENQPQHF. Here the CDR3 DNA reads TGTGCCAGCAGTGACGGGGGGGAAAATCAGCCCCAGCATTTT. J is TRBJ1-5 and V is TRBV6-1; possibly TRBD1 for D (5 bases). Trimming cost V 3 bases and J 4 bases, with 10 bases left between them. CDR1 and CDR2 (germline): MNHNS, SASEGT. This CDR3 comprises 14 residues.

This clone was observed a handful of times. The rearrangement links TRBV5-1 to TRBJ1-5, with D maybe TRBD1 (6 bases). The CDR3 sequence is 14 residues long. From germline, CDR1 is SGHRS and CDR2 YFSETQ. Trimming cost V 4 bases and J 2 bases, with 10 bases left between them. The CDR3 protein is CASSHRDGNQPQHF. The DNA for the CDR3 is TGCGCCAGCAGCCACAGGGATGGCAATCAGCCCCAGCATTTT.

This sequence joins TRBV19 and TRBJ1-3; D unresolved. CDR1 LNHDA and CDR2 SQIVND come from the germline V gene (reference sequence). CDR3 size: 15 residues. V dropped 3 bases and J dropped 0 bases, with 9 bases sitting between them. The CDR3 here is CASSIHPSSGNTIYF. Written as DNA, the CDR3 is TGTGCCAGTAGTATCCACCCGAGCTCTGGAAACACCATATATTTT. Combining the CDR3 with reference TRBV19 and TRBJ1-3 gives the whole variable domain DGGITQSPKYLFRKEGQNVTLSCEQNLNHDAMYWYRQDPGQGLRLIYYSQIVNDFQKGDIAEGYSVSREKKESFPLTVTSAQKNPTAFYLCASSIHPSSGNTIYFGEGSWLTVV.

CDR3 sequence: CASSLFLFRMNQPQHF. The DNA for the CDR3 is TGTGCCAGCAGCTTGTTCCTATTTCGCATGAATCAGCCCCAGCATTTT. This chain links TRBV5-8 with TRBJ1-5; D is unclear. The CDR3 is 16 amino acids. Per the germline V gene, CDR1 is SGHTS and CDR2 is YDEGEE. V dropped 1 base and J dropped 4 bases, with 15 bases sitting between them.

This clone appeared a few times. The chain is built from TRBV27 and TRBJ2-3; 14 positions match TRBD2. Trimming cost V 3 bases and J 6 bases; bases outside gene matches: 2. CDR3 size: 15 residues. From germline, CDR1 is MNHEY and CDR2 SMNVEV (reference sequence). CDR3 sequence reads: CASSFRTSGRDTQYF. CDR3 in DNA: TGTGCCAGCAGTTTCCGGACTAGCGGGAGGGATACGCAGTATTTT.